The T cell receptor (beta chain) described here comes from a study of cytomegalovirus exposure and HLA in healthy donors (dated by TCRdb to 2017 to 2019). Study-wide context: An earlier analysis of roughly 630 of the donors reported approximately 270 Gb of sequence data and some 120 million unique TCR beta sequences from about 200 million T cells. Rather than drawing on any new phenotypic data, the later analysis identified candidate immune exposures from TCR beta sequences and the way those sequences occurred across donors. Donor age, sex, ethnicity and CMV serostatus were compiled alongside the repertoire data. The study used immunosequencing to profile the T cell repertoires of 666 subjects and linked those repertoires to cytomegalovirus serostatus. The number of donors typed differed by locus, with about 629-630 for A, B, C, DRB1 and DQB1, roughly 520 for DQA1, 600 to 610 for DPA1, and roughly 450 for DPB1. An early release that covered fewer than 750 HLA-typed donors contained around 330 gigabases of sequencing data and tens of millions of unique TCR sequences. HLA typing covered class I and class II loci at four-digit resolution. All discovery cohort repertoires had been generated using a single sequencing platform. To predict cytomegalovirus infection status, the study brought together high-throughput TCR immunosequencing, statistical association of individual TCRs with disease status, and machine learning. Because of strong linkage in the cohort, five DR-DQ haplotypes were treated as single units for association and clustering. A later genetic analysis took genome-wide SNP genotypes for 398 of the 666 donors and used that subset as a discovery cohort. The aim of the study was to test whether cataloging public T cell receptors could identify signatures of past pathogen exposure. On average, roughly 240,000 unique TCR beta nucleotide sequences were sequenced per donor among 300 to 500 genotyped donors of the cohort, with roughly 18% of those sequences being non-productive. A later analysis re-analyzed previously published TCR beta repertoires from roughly 600 donors and added high-resolution HLA genotyping to study TCR occurrence patterns. An earlier analysis of around 540 of the donors applied high-throughput TCR beta sequencing to assess whether each TCR beta V gene segment acted as functional or pseudogenic. Of the roughly 400 genotyped donors, 70% to 90% were placed in the genetic ancestry cluster associated with self-reported Caucasian donors. In addition to the first cohort of several hundred subjects, a separate validation cohort of over 90 different subjects was used. Overall study outcomes, separate from this receptor: A cluster of highly shared sequence variants was judged likely to be a technical artifact of the sequencing pipeline. In a later analysis, over 15,000 TCR beta sequences were associated with specific HLA alleles at a false discovery rate of 0.05. Cytomegalovirus status was reported to be diagnosed by the classifier with high specificity and sensitivity in both the original and validation cohorts. Most CMV-associated TCR beta chains appeared to be HLA-restricted in a later analysis, and the HLA associations seemed to be driven largely by CMV exposure. Linkage disequilibrium might explain the correlated functional status among segregating V segments, but an unknown experimental factor could not be excluded. Because counts were too low, about 17 rarely observed V segments, including chromosome 9 orphons, were excluded from the earlier analysis of 587 of the donors. Three of the identified cytomegalovirus-associated TCR beta chains were confirmed in vitro to be specific for cytomegalovirus antigens. An earlier analysis of roughly 570 of the donors showed that most TCR beta V segments appeared in productive rearrangements either about 90% or about 30% of the time, which broadly matched IMGT annotations. A later analysis reported that several top co-occurrence clusters appeared linked to parvovirus B19, influenza, CMV and Epstein-Barr virus. The only immune exposure information available for the cohort was CMV serostatus. While some public TCRs were present in many individuals, most TCR sequences turned up only very rarely across donors. Compared with the approximately 720-donor mean, donors in an Asian-associated ancestry cluster had fewer N-insertions in productive TCRs, according to a later genetic analysis. It was suggested by the authors that the approach could potentially be generalized to other disease states and immunological phenotypes. A later analysis found that HLA-associated TCR beta chains were more clonally expanded and had lower generation probabilities than equally common non-associated chains. A further reported finding was that TCR beta sequences accurately predicted the HLA-A and HLA-B alleles for most subjects in the first cohort. Strong co-occurrence of HLA alleles, especially DR and DQ, made assigning TCR associations to individual alleles difficult. A later analysis found that TCR association rates varied across HLA loci, with DRB1 alleles showing the most associated TCRs and HLA-C alleles the fewest. Some IMGT-functional V segments, including TRBV6-2 and TRBV6-3, could not be told apart with the 87-base-pair reads, so those segments were excluded. A later genetic analysis associated a missense DCLRE1C variant with V-gene and J-gene trimming of TCR beta chains, and an independent cohort replicated the association. The presence/absence analyses assumed that sequencing depth was roughly uniform across donors, and that assumption may not be true. The cohort was sequenced for TCR beta chains only, and without alpha or paired-chain data the features that could be detected were limited. Because some donors lacked HLA typing at each locus, the association tests relied only on the typed subset. The study listed 164 TCR beta chains as associated with cytomegalovirus.

The CDR3 goes from the cysteine to the phenylalanine over 15 residues. The read is trimmed to its CDR3 DNA, 45 bases read in frame from base 1. Between the V and J ends, shortened by 2 bases and 4 bases respectively, the junction contains 15 bases. The germline V gene supplies CDR1 SGHDT and CDR2 YYEEEE. Library construction relied on the immunoSEQ multiplex PCR assay. For the multiplex PCR, a mixture combining 60 forward primers for TCR Vbeta segments and 13 reverse primers for TCR Jbeta segments was used. The CDR3 region of rearranged TCR beta genes was amplified from genomic DNA with a multiplex PCR assay. Amplified TCR beta libraries were sequenced as 87-base-pair reads on the Illumina HiSeq System. The study's own analysis went as follows. A later analysis counted about 76 million unique TCR beta chains across the 700 or so repertoires, and some 11 million of these chains were shared by at least two donors. To remove PCR and sequencing errors, raw reads were error-corrected and collapsed into unique sequences using a nearest-neighbor algorithm that merged closely related sequences. V, D and J gene segments were assigned by aligning CDR3 sequences to IMGT reference sequences. For a sequence to be retained, at least a six-nucleotide match to both a V gene segment and a J gene segment was required. A rearrangement was called productive if the CDR3 had no stop codons and remained in frame with V and J, and every other rearrangement was called non-productive. Following IMGT convention, CDR3 was defined as the stretch from the second conserved V-encoded cysteine to the conserved J-encoded phenylalanine. Sequences without an unambiguous match to a single V gene segment were excluded from the earlier analysis of a few hundred of the donors. In an earlier analysis of 587 of the donors, V segments were called functional above 56.7% productive rearrangements and were called segregating when the between-donor standard deviation exceeded 5%. A statistical classification framework was built to diagnose cytomegalovirus status from the catalog of TCR beta chain sequences. In a later analysis, TCR nucleotide sequences were compared against IMGT/GENE-DB human TR gene sequences so that V and J genes could be assigned. A later analysis assigned CDR3 sequences and most-parsimonious VDJ recombination scenarios with the TCRdist pipeline. In a later analysis, each TCR beta chain was defined by its CDR3 amino acid sequence together with its V-gene family, and reads without a unique V-gene family were excluded. A later analysis removed 592 highly shared, low-generation-probability nucleotide sequences to deal with suspected cross-contamination and a sequencing artifact. A later analysis calculated a clonal expansion index for each public chain from normalized within-repertoire ranks of inferred template counts. In a later analysis, generation probabilities were computed using a VDJ recombination model fitted to out-of-frame rearrangements, and the results were checked against IGoR. In a later analysis, hypergeometric tests were used to score TCR-TCR, TCR-HLA and TCR-CMV co-occurrence, with a repertoire-size bias correction applied to TCR pairs. False discovery rates were estimated in a later analysis by permuting HLA or CMV assignments 20 times. In a later analysis, co-occurring TCRs were grouped with DBSCAN, and TCRdist sequence similarity was added when clustering was performed within HLA-allele-positive subsets. Co-occurrence clustering excluded repertoires with fewer than 30,000 or more than 120,000 public chains, plus five with anomalous nucleotide sharing. TCRdb stores this immuneACCESS table with in-frame sequences only. Part of the clones is absent; in the studies checked, under half of the shortfall reflects unresolved V genes, and no reason is known for the rest. Clone size and the V and J calls come from that table; the DNA yielded D and trimming. This sample is represented by some 170,000 clones; approximately 72% of them were singletons. The ten most abundant clones make up 2.5% of the sample.

To note about this clone: Its specific antigen is unknown. Base quality data are lacking; no much larger clone is found one base away.

The cohort was made up of about 670 healthy bone marrow donors. At the time of sampling, every cohort member was nominally healthy, though immune exposures that went unrecorded were likely present. CMV serostatus was recorded as positive for roughly 290 and negative for about 50% of the roughly 670 cohort members, whereas no CMV serostatus was recorded for the donor in question. A peripheral blood sample was provided by each donor, and peripheral blood mononuclear cells were used for TCR beta sequencing. Genomic DNA extraction from the blood cell samples was performed with the Qiagen DNeasy Blood Extraction Kit.

This sequence originates from a human donor in good health. Sequenced sample: PBMCs. Rearrangement joined TRBV5-6 to TRBJ1-1; the D gene is not confidently resolved. In nucleotides, the sequence is TGTGCCAGCAGCTTTGGTACGGGTGTTCCCACTGAAGCTTTCTTT. This is translated as CASSFGTGVPTEAFF.